The source of this T cell receptor (beta chain) is a study of control samples from healthy donors and cancer patients. Assay: immunoSEQ multiplex PCR; the TCRdb copy retains only in-frame clones and omits some. The table has 150,000 or so clones, about 90% seen once; the top ten hold 4.9%. The V gene's germline CDR1 is MDHEN and CDR2 SYDVKM. CDR3 length: 14 residues. The V and J ends lost 10 bases and 1 base respectively, with 17 bases between them. The specimen sequenced was blood. The chain is built from TRBV28 and TRBJ2-7, with D unresolved. The clonotype comes from a woman aged 25 to 39 in good health. This CDR3 reads CATHPMGFSYEQYF. DNA for the CDR3: TGTGCCACCCACCCAATGGGCTTTTCCTACGAGCAGTACTTC.